The present TCR beta chain was sequenced within a study of blood T cell repertoires in COVID-19. Overall study context: The cDNA or gDNA used as material had been derived from T cells, B-cell-depleted T cells, or PBMCs.

Measured with immunoSEQ multiplex PCR; TCRdb has only the in-frame clones, and not every one. The table has about 190,000 clones, around 82% seen once. This CDR3 region has 14 residues. Germline V gene sequence: CDR1 MNHEY, CDR2 SVGAGI. Trimming at V came to 7 bases and at J to 1 base, leaving 6 bases not matched to a gene. The genes are TRBV6-5 and TRBJ2-7, with TRBD1 identical over 8 bases. Sequenced sample: peripheral blood. The receptor's source is a man of 80 years or more with COVID-19, enrolled during active disease. CDR3 sequence (DNA): TGTGCCAGCATCGCGCGACAGGGGTCCTACGAGCAGTACTTC. It encodes CASIARQGSYEQYF.